The 20 T cell receptor beta chains below all came from one sample that was sequenced in a study of CD8 T cells in ankylosing spondylitis. General observations from the study: It appeared that ankylosing spondylitis blood was characterized by a TCR beta motif of about 8 highly homologous variants.

One entry per CDR3 protein, called by TCRdb with MiXCR from the 5' RACE reads. Among over 700,000 distinct CDR3 sequences listed, roughly 19% were seen once. These receptors' antigens are unknown. Sequencing used blood, either unsorted or a sorted T cell fraction (not recorded which). The receptors come from a male donor with ankylosing spondylitis.

There are a few counts of this clonotype. The J gene is TRBJ1-2, the V gene TRBV9; TRBD1 is a possible D gene (5 bases). Germline CDR1 is SGDLS and CDR2 is YYNGEE. The CDR3 contains 13 residues. V was cut by 3 bases and J by 4 bases, with 10 bases left in between. This CDR3 is CASSEIGAYGYTF. CDR3 nucleotide sequence: TGTGCCAGCAGCGAGATAGGGGCCTATGGCTACACCTTC.

This clonotype occurred a few times. The chain joins TRBV9 to TRBJ2-1, with 15 bases identical to TRBD2. The V gene's germline CDR1 is SGDLS and CDR2 YYNGEE. Trimming took 3 bases from V and 8 from J; bases not matched to a gene: 6. The CDR3 is 16 residues long. The CDR3 bases are TGTGCCAGCAGCGCCAGGACTAGCGGGGGGGTAGATGAGCAGTTCTTC. Its protein product is CASSARTSGGVDEQFF.

V gene TRBV7-9 combines with J gene TRBJ2-7; D ambiguous. The germline CDR1 and CDR2 sequences are SEHNR and FQNEAQ (reference sequence). Trimming pared 5 bases from V and 1 base from J, leaving 12 bases between. The CDR3 covers 14 residues. The CDR3 nucleotides are TGTGCCAGCAGCCCTGGGAAGTGGTCCTACGAGCAGTACTTC. Translation: CASSPGKWSYEQYF.

The chain employs TRBV5-5 and TRBJ1-5, with 7 bases lining up with TRBD1. This CDR3 contains 16 residues. Trimming at V came to 2 bases and at J to 6 bases, leaving 11 bases not matched to a gene. Germline CDR1 SGHKS, CDR2 YYEKEE (reference sequence). CDR3 loop: CASSLGQELKSQPQHF. CDR3 nucleotides: TGTGCCAGCAGCTTAGGACAGGAGCTTAAAAGTCAGCCCCAGCATTTT.

In this sample, this clonotype turned up a few times. The chain combines TRBV6-1 with TRBJ2-3; TRBD1 aligns across 8 bases. This CDR3 contains 14 residues. Trimming took 8 bases from V and 3 from J; bases not matched to a gene: 7. Per the germline V gene, CDR1 is MNHNS and CDR2 is SASEGT. CDR3 sequence reads: CASQDREWTDTQYF. Written as DNA, the CDR3 is TGTGCCAGCCAGGACAGGGAGTGGACAGATACGCAGTATTTT.

The sample holds a few counts of this clonotype. This chain uses TRBV5-1 with TRBJ2-3, with TRBD1 matching over 7 bases. There are 18 residues in the CDR3. Germline V gene lookup returns CDR1 SGHRS and CDR2 YFSETQ. V lost 4 bases to trimming and J lost 0 bases; unmatched junction nucleotides: 14. The CDR3 sequence: CASSPPRTGSSSTDTQYF. CDR3 nucleotide sequence: TGCGCCAGCAGCCCCCCCCGGACAGGCTCTTCTAGCACAGATACGCAGTATTTT.

This rearrangement joins TRBV20-1 to TRBJ2-3, with 10 bases lining up with TRBD1. V shed 5 bases and J 2 bases; nucleotides not matched to a gene: 7. CDR1 DFQATT and CDR2 SNEGSKA come from the germline V gene (reference sequence). CDR3 length equals 15 residues. CDR3 nucleotide sequence: TGCAGTGCTCTACAGGGACAGGGGCACACAGATACGCAGTATTTT. It translates to CSALQGQGHTDTQYF.

The genes are TRBV6-4 and TRBJ1-2, with TRBD1 matching 8 bases. Trimming at V came to 0 bases and at J to 5 bases, leaving 11 bases not matched to a gene. Germline values: CDR1 MRHNA, CDR2 SNTAGT. The CDR3 consists of 17 residues. In DNA form, the CDR3 reads TGTGCCAGCAGTGACTCGACAGGGGCTGGAGTGACTTATGGCTACACCTTC. Protein: CASSDSTGAGVTYGYTF.

This clonotype showed up just a few times. This chain joins TRBV7-9 and TRBJ2-5, with a tentative D call TRBD1 (6 bases). The germline V gene encodes CDR1 SEHNR and CDR2 FQNEAQ (reference sequence). The CDR3 has 14 residues. V lost 2 bases and J lost 5, with 12 bases in between. CDR3 region: CASSLSRGGETQYF. The CDR3 region has the DNA TGTGCCAGCAGCTTAAGCAGGGGTGGGGAGACCCAGTACTTC.

This clonotype has only a few counts. This rearrangement joins TRBV11-2 to TRBJ2-1; 9 positions match TRBD2. CDR3 length: 15 amino acids. Per germline, CDR1 SGHAT and CDR2 FQNNGV. V lost 7 bases, J lost 2 bases, and 6 bases stayed unmatched. The CDR3 DNA reads as TGTGCCAGCACCAGAATAGCGGGGGCCTACAATGAGCAGTTCTTC. Translating gives CASTRIAGAYNEQFF.

The chain uses TRBV20-1 and TRBJ2-5; 10 nucleotides align to TRBD1. The length of the CDR3 is 16 residues. With V trimmed by 3 bases and J by 3 bases, 10 bases remained unmatched. Germline V lookup: CDR1 DFQATT, CDR2 SNEGSKA (reference sequence). CDR3 loop: CSASSLRTGGEETQYF. The CDR3 region has the DNA TGCAGTGCTAGCTCATTACGGACAGGGGGTGAAGAGACCCAGTACTTC.

V is TRBV14 and J is TRBJ2-7, with a weak D call TRBD2 (5 bases). The CDR3 contains 13 residues. Looked up from germline, CDR1 is SGHDN and CDR2 is FVKESK. Trimming took off 6 bases at V and 2 bases at J, with 11 bases between the two ends. The CDR3 DNA is TGTGCCAGCAGTCCCGGGAAAGCCTACGAGCAGTACTTC. It translates to CASSPGKAYEQYF. The whole variable domain, remainder taken from reference TRBV14 and TRBJ2-7, is EAGVTQFPSHSVIEKGQTVTLRCDPISGHDNLYWYRRVMGKEIKFLLHFVKESKQDESGMPNNRFLAERTGGTYSTLKVQPAELEDSGVYFCASSPGKAYEQYFGPGTRLTVT.

At least ten counts were recorded for this clonotype. The chain joins TRBV3-1 to TRBJ1-1; D is unclear. The CDR3 is made up of 14 amino acids. The germline V gene has CDR1 LGHDT and CDR2 YNNKEL (reference sequence). Trimming took 3 bases from V and 9 from J, leaving 17 bases between them. CDR3 DNA: TGTGCCAGCAGCCATCTGTCAGGAGAGCAGCAAGCTTTCTTT. Translating gives CASSHLSGEQQAFF.

CDR3 sequence reads: CASSTGGGTRLFF. The CDR3 DNA follows: TGTGCCAGCAGCACAGGGGGTGGTACGAGGCTGTTTTTT. The V call is TRBV9, the J call TRBJ1-4; TRBD1 matches at 8 bases. The CDR3 covers 13 residues. V lost 4 bases, J lost 14 bases, and 10 bases stayed unmatched. The germline V gene encodes CDR1 SGDLS and CDR2 YYNGEE.

The chain uses TRBV7-3 and TRBJ1-6, with D uncertain. The CDR3 runs 14 residues. V lost 3 bases and J 6 bases, leaving 9 bases between the germline ends. Germline V CDR1 and CDR2: SGHTA, FQGTGA. CDR3 DNA: TGTGCCAGCAGCTTTTCGCCGGGTAATTCACCCCTCCACTTT. Translated: CASSFSPGNSPLHF.

This clonotype has a handful of counts. The chain combines TRBV11-2 with TRBJ1-1; TRBD1 matches 7 bases. CDR1 is SGHAT, CDR2 FQNNGV, per germline. V lost 3 bases and J lost 5; bases outside the gene matches: 6. There are 14 residues in the CDR3. The CDR3 reads CASSFEGAVTEAFF. Here the CDR3 DNA reads TGTGCCAGCAGCTTCGAGGGGGCTGTTACTGAAGCTTTCTTT.

CDR3 DNA sequence: TGTGCCAGTAGTACGTTTCCCAATCTAGTACCCTACGAGCAGTACTTC. Encoded protein: CASSTFPNLVPYEQYF. The V call is TRBV19, the J call TRBJ2-7; no clear D gene. Germline V gene data show CDR1 as LNHDA and CDR2 as SQIVND (reference sequence). V was trimmed by 4 bases and J by 2 bases, leaving 18 bases between them. The CDR3 loop spans 16 amino acids. The entire variable domain, with the rest obtained from reference TRBV19 and TRBJ2-7, is as follows: DGGITQSPKYLFRKEGQNVTLSCEQNLNHDAMYWYRQDPGQGLRLIYYSQIVNDFQKGDIAEGYSVSREKKESFPLTVTSAQKNPTAFYLCASSTFPNLVPYEQYFGPGTRLTVT.

This clonotype was picked up a small number of times. V gene TRBV5-1 combines with J gene TRBJ2-1, with TRBD2 matching over 14 bases. J gave up 9 bases and V 4 bases, and 9 bases lay outside the gene matches. Germline V gene sequence: CDR1 SGHRS, CDR2 YFSETQ. The CDR3 spans 16 residues. CDR3 nucleotides: TGCGCCAGCAGCGCGGGGGGACTAGCGGGGGATGGTGAGCAGTTCTTC. Protein: CASSAGGLAGDGEQFF.

This rearrangement joins TRBV5-6 to TRBJ2-1, with D perhaps TRBD1 or TRBD2 (5 bases each). CDR1 and CDR2 from the germline V gene are SGHDT and YYEEEE. The CDR3 is 12 residues long. V was trimmed by 2 bases and J by 8 bases, leaving 8 bases between them. DNA of the CDR3: TGTGCCAGCAGCTTTCGAGGGGATGAGCAGTTCTTC. Encoded protein: CASSFRGDEQFF.

The chain links TRBV7-9 to TRBJ2-2; D is unclear. Germline-derived CDR1 and CDR2 are SEHNR and FQNEAQ (reference sequence). Trimming took 1 base from V and 6 from J, leaving 18 bases between them. This CDR3 has 17 residues. The CDR3 sequence is CASSLVVVTQRAGELFF. Written as DNA, the CDR3 is TGTGCCAGCAGCTTAGTTGTGGTCACGCAACGCGCCGGGGAGCTGTTTTTT.